The present entry profiles one T cell receptor beta chain with its context. What it binds is unknown. This entry is derived from a study of cytomegalovirus exposure and HLA in healthy donors. Findings and caveats of the study: CMV antigen specificity of a few CMV-associated chains was confirmed in vitro.

The germline V gene encodes CDR1 ENHRY and CDR2 SYGVKD. CDR3 size: 15 residues. V lost 4 bases, J lost 9 bases, and 12 bases stayed unmatched. The primer mix had 60 Vbeta and 13 Jbeta primers. This table comes from immunoSEQ multiplex PCR, and its TCRdb copy is limited to in-frame clones, with some not included. The sample holds 100,000 to 150,000 clones, more than 80% seen once. Specimen: PBMCs. The receptor's source is a man younger than 45 in good health and CMV-seropositive. The gene calls are TRBV10-3 and TRBJ2-1, with 7 bases matching TRBD2. The CDR3, as DNA: TGTGCCATCAGTGTCGTGGCCCGACTAGCACGTGAGCAGTTCTTC. Translation gives CAISVVARLAREQFF.